The sequence of this T cell receptor (beta chain) was determined in a study of identical twins. TCRdb independently ran MiXCR on the 5' RACE reads; one entry per CDR3 protein. The table includes about 530,000 distinct CDR3 sequences, about 15% detected once. Germline CDR1 SGHRS, CDR2 YFSETQ. The CDR3 has 13 amino acids. V was pared by 0 bases and J by 9 bases, with 10 bases between. The same data also contributed to another study, on yellow fever vaccine responses in identical twins.

Sequencing used CD4+ T cells sorted from blood. The chain employs TRBV5-1 and TRBJ2-1, with TRBD2 as a possible D gene (5 bases). The sequence derives from a woman under 30 in good health. The CDR3 DNA follows: TGCGCCAGCAGCTTGGGGGAGTGGGGTGAGCAGTTCTTC. Protein product: CASSLGEWGEQFF.